These 13 T cell receptor beta chains share one sample of origin, sequenced in a study of blood T cell repertoires in COVID-19. This table comes from immunoSEQ multiplex PCR, and its TCRdb copy is limited to in-frame clones, with some not included. The sample shows about 98,000 clones, approximately 80% of them seen only once. The sequenced material came from peripheral blood. Receptors were obtained from a man between 65 and 85 years old with active or convalescent COVID-19.

The chain joins TRBV5-1 to TRBJ1-1; TRBD1 might be the D (5 bases). The V gene lost 4 bases and the J gene lost 1 base, with 8 bases spanning the gap. The CDR3 sequence is 13 residues long. Germline-derived CDR1 and CDR2 are SGHRS and YFSETQ. CDR3 region: CASSHDRNTEAFF. CDR3 nucleotides: TGCGCCAGCAGCCACGACAGGAACACTGAAGCTTTCTTT. The whole variable domain, filled in from reference TRBV5-1 and TRBJ1-1, reads KAGVTQTPRYLIKTRGQQVTLSCSPISGHRSVSWYQQTPGQGLQFLFEYFSETQRNKGNFPGRFSGRQFSNSRSEMNVSTLELGDSALYLCASSHDRNTEAFFGQGTRLTVV.

The chain links TRBV19 to TRBJ1-6, with D tentatively TRBD1 (5 bases). This CDR3 has 14 amino acids. CDR1 LNHDA and CDR2 SQIVND come from the germline V gene (reference sequence). V lost 3 bases and J 7 bases, leaving 10 bases between the germline ends. The CDR3 loop is CASSIQGVNSPLHF. The CDR3 DNA reads as TGTGCCAGTAGTATTCAGGGTGTGAATTCACCCCTCCACTTT.

V usage is TRBV3-1 (or the pseudogene TRBV3-2) and J usage is TRBJ1-2; 8 bases agree with TRBD1. Germline V gene sequence: CDR1 LGHDT, CDR2 YNNKEL (reference sequence). The CDR3 covers 13 residues. V lost 6 bases and J lost 6; bases outside the gene matches: 6. The CDR3, as DNA: TGTGCCAGCAGTCGTCGGACAGGGAATGGCTACACCTTC. It yields the protein CASSRRTGNGYTF.

The chain combines TRBV6-5 with TRBJ2-3, with a possible D match to TRBD2 (6 bases). Germline-derived CDR1 and CDR2 are MNHEY and SVGAGI. The CDR3 contains 14 residues. Trimming took off 6 bases at V and 2 bases at J, with 12 bases between the two ends. The CDR3 DNA sequence: TGTGCCAGCAGGGCCCCGGGACTCACAGATACGCAGTATTTT. Its translation: CASRAPGLTDTQYF.

The rearrangement uses TRBV5-1 and TRBJ2-5, with 7 bases that match TRBD2. Germline V CDR1 and CDR2: SGHRS, YFSETQ. CDR3 length equals 15 residues. With 1 base clipped from V and 5 bases from J, the junction kept 8 bases outside the gene matches. This CDR3 is CASSLYAGVRETQYF. CDR3 bases: TGCGCCAGCAGCTTGTATGCGGGGGTACGGGAGACCCAGTACTTC.

The gene calls are TRBV5-6 and TRBJ1-2, with 7 bases identical to TRBD1. This CDR3 is 13 amino acids long. The germline V gene encodes CDR1 SGHDT and CDR2 YYEEEE. V dropped 4 bases and J dropped 6; count of bases not matched to a gene: 6. The CDR3 loop reads CASSTGQSNGYTF. In DNA, the CDR3 is TGTGCCAGCAGCACGGGACAGAGTAATGGCTACACCTTC.

The chain has TRBV6-5 and TRBJ1-5; 9 nucleotides align to TRBD1. The CDR3 length is 15 residues. The germline V gene encodes CDR1 MNHEY and CDR2 SVGAGI. Trimming took 5 bases from V and 6 from J; bases not matched to a gene: 8. CDR3 coding DNA: TGTGCCAGCAGTCTACAGGGGGCGGGGGGTCAGCCCCAGCATTTT. Protein product: CASSLQGAGGQPQHF.

V gene TRBV2 combines with J gene TRBJ2-5; D is unresolved. V was shortened by 2 bases and J by 2 bases, with 6 bases between the two germline ends. Germline values: CDR1 SNHLY, CDR2 FYNNEI. The CDR3 runs to 13 residues. The CDR3 loop reads CASSERVQETQYF. Here the CDR3 DNA reads TGTGCCAGCAGTGAACGGGTTCAAGAGACCCAGTACTTC.

This rearrangement joins TRBV27 to TRBJ2-3, with D maybe TRBD2 (6 bases). The CDR3 covers 15 residues. The germline V and J ends were trimmed by 0 bases and 1 base, with 8 bases remaining between them. Germline loops: CDR1 MNHEY, CDR2 SMNVEV (reference sequence). The CDR3 here is CASSLSPSGTDTQYF. In DNA form, the CDR3 reads TGTGCCAGCAGTTTATCCCCTAGCGGCACAGATACGCAGTATTTT.

The chain has TRBV6-5 and TRBJ1-3, with D possibly being TRBD1 (5 bases). Germline CDR1 and CDR2: MNHEY and SVGAGI. V was clipped by 7 bases and J by 4 bases, with 11 bases between them. The CDR3 is made up of 13 amino acids. CDR3: CASTSGYGNTIYF. CDR3 nucleotides: TGTGCCAGCACTTCAGGGTACGGAAACACCATATATTTT.

The chain uses TRBV5-1 and TRBJ1-2; tentatively, D is TRBD1 (5 bases). The CDR3 length is 12 residues. V gave up 5 bases and J gave up 2 bases, with 7 bases separating them. Germline V gives CDR1 SGHRS, CDR2 YFSETQ. CDR3 region: CASRSGNYGYTF. The CDR3 region has the DNA TGCGCCAGCAGATCAGGGAACTATGGCTACACCTTC.

The V call is TRBV9, the J call TRBJ2-1; no clear D gene. Germline-derived CDR1 and CDR2 are SGDLS and YYNGEE. The CDR3 is 14 amino acids. V lost 0 bases to trimming and J lost 9 bases, with 13 bases between them. CDR3 nucleotides: TGTGCCAGCAGCGTAGTCCTAGTTGGTGTTGAGCAGTTCTTC. This encodes CASSVVLVGVEQFF.

The V gene is TRBV7-8, the J gene TRBJ2-2; no definite D call. CDR3 length: 15 amino acids. Trimming left V 5 bases short and J 3 bases short, with 13 bases between. CDR1 and CDR2 from the germline V gene are SGHVS and FQNEAQ. The CDR3 bases are TGTGCCAGCAGCCCCGTCACCCGGGACACCGGGGAGCTGTTTTTT. This gives the protein CASSPVTRDTGELFF.